This paragraph covers one TCR beta chain sequence. The germline gene is not matched at one end of the junction; a read error may be the cause. This sample was taken from a study of blood T cell repertoires in COVID-19. Germline V gives CDR1 SEHNR, CDR2 FQNEAQ (reference sequence). The CDR3 is 12 amino acids. Produced via immunoSEQ multiplex PCR; TCRdb's table is partial and in-frame only. The table shows 210,000 or so clones, with roughly 80% occurring only once. Sequences were obtained from peripheral blood. The V and J genes are TRBV7-9 and TRBJ1-2, with a weak D call TRBD1 (5 bases). The receptor was isolated from an elderly woman with acute or convalescent COVID-19. CDR3 nucleotide sequence: TGTGCCAGCAGCTTAGACGCAGGGAGGAAACTTTTC. It yields the protein CASSLDAGRKLF.